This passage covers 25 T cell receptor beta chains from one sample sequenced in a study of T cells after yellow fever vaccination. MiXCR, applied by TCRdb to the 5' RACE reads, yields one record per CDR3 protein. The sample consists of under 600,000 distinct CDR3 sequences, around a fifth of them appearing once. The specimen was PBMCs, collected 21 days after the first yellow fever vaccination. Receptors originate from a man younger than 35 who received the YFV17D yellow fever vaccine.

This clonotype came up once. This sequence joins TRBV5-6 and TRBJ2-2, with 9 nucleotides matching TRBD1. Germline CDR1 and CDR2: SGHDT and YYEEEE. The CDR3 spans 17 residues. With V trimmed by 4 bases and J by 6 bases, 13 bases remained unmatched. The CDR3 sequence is CASSHGTGRSLSGELFF. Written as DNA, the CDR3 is TGTGCCAGCAGCCACGGGACAGGGAGGTCCCTTTCCGGGGAGCTGTTTTTT.

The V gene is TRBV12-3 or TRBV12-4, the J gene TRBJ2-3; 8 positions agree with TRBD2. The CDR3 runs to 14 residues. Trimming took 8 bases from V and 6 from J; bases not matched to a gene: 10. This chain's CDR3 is CASEPGLDWDTQYF. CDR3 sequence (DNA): TGTGCCAGCGAACCGGGACTAGACTGGGATACGCAGTATTTT.

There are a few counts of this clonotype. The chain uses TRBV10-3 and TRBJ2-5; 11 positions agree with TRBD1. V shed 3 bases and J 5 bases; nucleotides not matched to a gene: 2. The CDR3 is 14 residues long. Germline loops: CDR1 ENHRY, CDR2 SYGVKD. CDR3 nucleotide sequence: TGTGCCATCAGTGACGGGGACAGGGGGGAGACCCAGTACTTC. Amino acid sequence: CAISDGDRGETQYF.

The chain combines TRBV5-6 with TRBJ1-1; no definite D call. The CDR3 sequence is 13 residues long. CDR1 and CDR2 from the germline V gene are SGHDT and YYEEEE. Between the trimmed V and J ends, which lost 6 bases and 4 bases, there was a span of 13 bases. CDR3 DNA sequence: TGTGCCAGCACTACCCATCCGGCCACTGAAGCTTTCTTT. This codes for CASTTHPATEAFF.

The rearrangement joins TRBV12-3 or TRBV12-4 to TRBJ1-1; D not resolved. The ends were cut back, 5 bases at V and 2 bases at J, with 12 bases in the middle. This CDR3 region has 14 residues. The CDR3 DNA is TGTGCCAGCAGTGACCGGATTAGAAACACTGAAGCTTTCTTT. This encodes CASSDRIRNTEAFF.

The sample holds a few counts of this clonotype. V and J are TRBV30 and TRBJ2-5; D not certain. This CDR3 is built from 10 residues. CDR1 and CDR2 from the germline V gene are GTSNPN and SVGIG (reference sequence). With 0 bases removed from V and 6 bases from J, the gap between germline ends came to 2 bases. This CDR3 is CAWSVQTQYF. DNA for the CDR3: TGTGCCTGGAGTGTTCAGACCCAGTACTTC.

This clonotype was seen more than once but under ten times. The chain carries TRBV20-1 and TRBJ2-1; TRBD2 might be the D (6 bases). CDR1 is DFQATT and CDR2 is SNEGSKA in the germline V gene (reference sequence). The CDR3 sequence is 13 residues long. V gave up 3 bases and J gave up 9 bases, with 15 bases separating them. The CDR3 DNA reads TGCAGTGCTAGTGATCGGGGGATCAGTGAGCAGTTCTTC. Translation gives CSASDRGISEQFF.

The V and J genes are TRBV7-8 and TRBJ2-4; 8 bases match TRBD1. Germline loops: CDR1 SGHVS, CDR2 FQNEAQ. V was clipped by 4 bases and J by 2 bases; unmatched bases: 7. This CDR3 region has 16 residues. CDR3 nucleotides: TGTGCCAGCAGCTACTCAGGGGGCGCGACCAAAAACATTCAGTACTTC. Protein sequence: CASSYSGGATKNIQYF.

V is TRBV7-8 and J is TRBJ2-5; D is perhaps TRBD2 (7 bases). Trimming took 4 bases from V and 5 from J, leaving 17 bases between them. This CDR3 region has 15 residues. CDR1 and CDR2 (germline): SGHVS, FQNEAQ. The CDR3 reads CASSSWGGRYETQYF. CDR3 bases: TGTGCCAGCAGCTCCTGGGGGGGCCGATATGAGACCCAGTACTTC.

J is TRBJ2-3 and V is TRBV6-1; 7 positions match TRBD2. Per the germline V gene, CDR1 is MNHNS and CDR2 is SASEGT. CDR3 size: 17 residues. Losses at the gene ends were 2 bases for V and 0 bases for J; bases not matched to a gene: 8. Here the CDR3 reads CASSENFGRGSTDTQYF. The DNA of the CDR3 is TGTGCCAGCAGTGAAAATTTTGGGCGGGGGAGCACAGATACGCAGTATTTT.

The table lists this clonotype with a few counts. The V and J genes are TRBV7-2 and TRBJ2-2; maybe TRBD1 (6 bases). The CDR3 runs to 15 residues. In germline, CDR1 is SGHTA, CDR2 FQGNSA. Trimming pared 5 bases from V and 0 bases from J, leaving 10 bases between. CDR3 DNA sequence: TGTGCCAGCAGCCTGGACAGTACGAACACCGGGGAGCTGTTTTTT. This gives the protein CASSLDSTNTGELFF.

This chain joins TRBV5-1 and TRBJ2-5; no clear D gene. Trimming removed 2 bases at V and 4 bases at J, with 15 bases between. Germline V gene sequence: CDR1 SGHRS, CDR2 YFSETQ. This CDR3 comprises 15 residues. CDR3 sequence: CASSFNNLRAETQYF. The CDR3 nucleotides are TGCGCCAGCAGCTTTAACAACCTCCGGGCAGAGACCCAGTACTTC.

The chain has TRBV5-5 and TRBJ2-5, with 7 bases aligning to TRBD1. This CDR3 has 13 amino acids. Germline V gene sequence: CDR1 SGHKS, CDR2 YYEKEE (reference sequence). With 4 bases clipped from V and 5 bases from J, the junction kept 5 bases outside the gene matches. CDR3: CASSHRGGETQYF. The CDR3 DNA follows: TGTGCCAGCAGCCACAGGGGCGGGGAGACCCAGTACTTC.

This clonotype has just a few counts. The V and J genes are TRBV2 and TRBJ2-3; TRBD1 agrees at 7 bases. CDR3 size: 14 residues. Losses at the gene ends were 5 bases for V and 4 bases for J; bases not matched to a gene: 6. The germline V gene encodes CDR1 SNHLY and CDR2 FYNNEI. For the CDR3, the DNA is TGTGCCAGCAGTTCACAGGGGAGATCAGATACGCAGTATTTT. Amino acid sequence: CASSSQGRSDTQYF.

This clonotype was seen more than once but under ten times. The CDR3 DNA follows: TGTGCCAGCAGCTTAGACGTCAGAAGAGCAACTAATGAAAAACTGTTTTTT. Translating it yields CASSLDVRRATNEKLFF. The rearrangement joins TRBV11-2 to TRBJ1-4; D unresolved. The CDR3 runs to 17 residues. Germline lookup yields CDR1 SGHAT and CDR2 FQNNGV. The ends were cut back, 0 bases at V and 0 bases at J, with 11 bases in the middle.

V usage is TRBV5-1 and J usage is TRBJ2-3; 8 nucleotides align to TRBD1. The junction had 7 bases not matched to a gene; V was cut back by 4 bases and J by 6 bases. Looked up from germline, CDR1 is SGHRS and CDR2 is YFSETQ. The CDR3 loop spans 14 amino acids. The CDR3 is CASSLPGGADTQYF. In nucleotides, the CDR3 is TGCGCCAGCAGCCTCCCAGGGGGCGCGGATACGCAGTATTTT.

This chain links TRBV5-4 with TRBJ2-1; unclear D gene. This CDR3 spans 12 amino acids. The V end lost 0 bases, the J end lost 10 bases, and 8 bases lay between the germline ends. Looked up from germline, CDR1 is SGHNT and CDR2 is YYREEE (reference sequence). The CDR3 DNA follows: TGTGCCAGCAGCTTGGGAGAAACCGAGCAGTTCTTC. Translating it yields CASSLGETEQFF.

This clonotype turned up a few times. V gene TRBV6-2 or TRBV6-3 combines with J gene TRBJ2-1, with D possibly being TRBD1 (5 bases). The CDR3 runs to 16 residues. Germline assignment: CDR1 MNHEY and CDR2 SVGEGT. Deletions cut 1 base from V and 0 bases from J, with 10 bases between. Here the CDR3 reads CASSYLGHSSYNEQFF. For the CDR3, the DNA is TGTGCCAGCAGTTACTTGGGGCACAGCTCCTACAATGAGCAGTTCTTC.

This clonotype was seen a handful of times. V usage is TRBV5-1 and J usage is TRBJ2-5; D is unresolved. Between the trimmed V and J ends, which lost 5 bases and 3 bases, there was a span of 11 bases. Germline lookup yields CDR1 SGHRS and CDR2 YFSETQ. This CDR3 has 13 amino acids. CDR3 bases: TGCGCCAGCAGACCCACACTTGAAGAGACCCAGTACTTC. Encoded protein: CASRPTLEETQYF.

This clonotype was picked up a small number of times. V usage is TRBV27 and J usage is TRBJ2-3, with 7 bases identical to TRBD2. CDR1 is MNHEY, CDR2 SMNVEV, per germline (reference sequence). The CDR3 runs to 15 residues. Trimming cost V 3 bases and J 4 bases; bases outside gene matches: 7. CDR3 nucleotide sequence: TGTGCCAGCAGTTTGGGAGGGTTGTCGGCAGATACGCAGTATTTT. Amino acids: CASSLGGLSADTQYF.

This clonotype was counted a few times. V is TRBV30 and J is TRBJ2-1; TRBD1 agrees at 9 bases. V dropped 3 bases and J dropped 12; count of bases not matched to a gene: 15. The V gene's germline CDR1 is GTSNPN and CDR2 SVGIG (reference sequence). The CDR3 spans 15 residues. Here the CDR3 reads CAWSAGTGTLDVQFF. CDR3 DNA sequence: TGTGCCTGGAGCGCAGGGACAGGGACGCTCGATGTGCAGTTCTTC.

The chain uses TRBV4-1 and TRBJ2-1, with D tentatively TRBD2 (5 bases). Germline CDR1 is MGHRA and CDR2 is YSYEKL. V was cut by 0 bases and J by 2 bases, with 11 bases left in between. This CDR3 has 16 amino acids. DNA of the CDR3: TGCGCCAGCAGCCAAGATTTCGAGGGAACCTACAATGAGCAGTTCTTC. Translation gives CASSQDFEGTYNEQFF.

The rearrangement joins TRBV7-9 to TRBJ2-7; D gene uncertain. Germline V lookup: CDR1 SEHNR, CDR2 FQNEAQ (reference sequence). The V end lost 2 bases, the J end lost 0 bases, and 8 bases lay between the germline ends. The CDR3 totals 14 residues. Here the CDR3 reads CASSLSRSSYEQYV. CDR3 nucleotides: TGTGCCAGCAGCTTAAGTCGGAGCTCCTACGAGCAGTACGTC.

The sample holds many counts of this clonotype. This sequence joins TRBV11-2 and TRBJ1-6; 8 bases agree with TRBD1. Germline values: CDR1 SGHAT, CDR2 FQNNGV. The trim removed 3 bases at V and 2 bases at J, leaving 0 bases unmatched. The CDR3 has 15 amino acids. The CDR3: CASSLDRAYNSPLHF. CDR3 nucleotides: TGTGCCAGCAGCTTGGACAGGGCCTATAATTCACCCCTCCACTTT.

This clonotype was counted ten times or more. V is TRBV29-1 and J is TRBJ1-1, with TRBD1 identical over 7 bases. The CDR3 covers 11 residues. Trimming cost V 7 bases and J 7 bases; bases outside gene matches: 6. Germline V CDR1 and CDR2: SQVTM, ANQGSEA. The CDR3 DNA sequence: TGCAGCGCCTACAGGGGAGGTGAAGCTTTCTTT. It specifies CSAYRGGEAFF.